Each of the 26 T cell receptor beta chains below was sequenced from the same sample in a study of blood T cell repertoires in COVID-19. Sequencing was performed with immunoSEQ multiplex PCR; in TCRdb, only in-frame clones are kept and a portion is missing. The table records approximately 150,000 clones, approximately 88% of them present only once. Sequencing input: peripheral blood. All receptors derive from a woman aged 50 to 60 with acute or convalescent COVID-19.

V is TRBV9 and J is TRBJ2-7, with D uncertain. Germline assignment: CDR1 SGDLS and CDR2 YYNGEE. The CDR3 length is 13 residues. The V end lost 3 bases, the J end lost 3 bases, and 10 bases lay between the germline ends. DNA for the CDR3: TGTGCCAGCAGCGCTCTAGTGGGCTACGAGCAGTACTTC. Its protein is CASSALVGYEQYF. The complete variable domain, with remaining parts taken from reference TRBV9 and TRBJ2-7, reads DSGVTQTPKHLITATGQRVTLRCSPRSGDLSVYWYQQSLDQGLQFLIQYYNGEERAKGNILERFSAQQFPDLHSELNLSSLELGDSALYFCASSALVGYEQYFGPGTRLTVT.

The chain couples TRBV30 to TRBJ1-2; D ambiguous. This CDR3 is built from 12 residues. Germline loops: CDR1 GTSNPN, CDR2 SVGIG (reference sequence). With 1 base removed from V and 3 bases from J, the gap between germline ends came to 6 bases. The DNA for the CDR3 is TGTGCCTGGAGTGAGGAGGACTATGGCTACACCTTC. Protein: CAWSEEDYGYTF.

The V gene is TRBV19, the J gene TRBJ2-7; the match to TRBD1 covers 7 bases. There are 15 residues in the CDR3. CDR1 and CDR2 (germline): LNHDA, SQIVND (reference sequence). Losses at the gene ends were 4 bases for V and 3 bases for J; bases not matched to a gene: 9. CDR3 sequence (DNA): TGTGCCAGTAGTAATCGGGGACAGTTGTTCTACGAGCAGTACTTC. Translated: CASSNRGQLFYEQYF.

The J gene is TRBJ2-5, the V gene TRBV30, with TRBD1 matching 8 bases. Germline assignment: CDR1 GTSNPN and CDR2 SVGIG (reference sequence). Trimming at V came to 4 bases and at J to 1 base, leaving 5 bases not matched to a gene. The CDR3 contains 14 residues. In DNA, the CDR3 is TGTGCCTGGACTAGACAGGGGATCCAAGAGACCCAGTACTTC. Translated: CAWTRQGIQETQYF.

The chain joins TRBV19 to TRBJ2-1; possibly TRBD1 for D (6 bases). The germline V gene has CDR1 LNHDA and CDR2 SQIVND (reference sequence). This CDR3 has 12 residues. The V gene lost 6 bases and the J gene lost 8 bases, with 11 bases spanning the gap. The CDR3 nucleotides are TGTGCCAGTAGACTTAACAGGGATGAGCAGTTCTTC. Its protein is CASRLNRDEQFF. The full variable domain, rest sourced from reference TRBV19 and TRBJ2-1, is DGGITQSPKYLFRKEGQNVTLSCEQNLNHDAMYWYRQDPGQGLRLIYYSQIVNDFQKGDIAEGYSVSREKKESFPLTVTSAQKNPTAFYLCASRLNRDEQFFGPGTRLTVL.

This CDR3 reads CASSLGQGVHEQYF. The CDR3 coding sequence is TGTGCCAGCAGCTTAGGACAGGGAGTACACGAGCAGTACTTC. The rearrangement links TRBV13 to TRBJ2-7, with D maybe TRBD1 (6 bases). Germline V gene data show CDR1 as PRHDT and CDR2 as FYEKMQ (reference sequence). This CDR3 region has 14 residues. Trimming pared 0 bases from V and 5 bases from J, leaving 11 bases between. The variable domain in full, with the rest retrieved from reference TRBV13 and TRBJ2-7, is AAGVIQSPRHLIKEKRETATLKCYPIPRHDTVYWYQQGPGQDPQFLISFYEKMQSDKGSIPDRFSAQQFSDYHSELNMSSLELGDSALYFCASSLGQGVHEQYFGPGTRLTVT.

The rearrangement joins TRBV11-3 to TRBJ2-1, with TRBD2 identical over 7 bases. The CDR3 covers 15 residues. Per germline, CDR1 SGHNT and CDR2 YENEEA. V gave up 3 bases and J gave up 2 bases; unmatched junction bases: 4. The CDR3 region has the DNA TGTGCCAGCAGCTTGAGCGGGATCCCCTACAATGAGCAGTTCTTC. Amino acid sequence: CASSLSGIPYNEQFF.

The gene calls are TRBV29-1 and TRBJ1-2; D may be TRBD1 (5 bases). CDR3 length equals 12 residues. The V gene lost 3 bases and the J gene lost 4 bases, with 9 bases spanning the gap. Germline assignment: CDR1 SQVTM and CDR2 ANQGSEA. DNA of the CDR3: TGCAGCGTTGAGGAACAGGCCTATGGCTACACCTTC. Its protein product is CSVEEQAYGYTF.

This clone was counted between two and nine times. The chain combines TRBV20-1 with TRBJ1-5, with a tentative D call TRBD1 (5 bases). Germline CDR1 and CDR2: DFQATT and SNEGSKA (reference sequence). The germline V and J ends were trimmed by 3 bases and 0 bases, with 9 bases remaining between them. The CDR3 is made up of 14 amino acids. The CDR3 DNA follows: TGCAGTGCTAGTCTAGGGGATAGCAATCAGCCCCAGCATTTT. This translates into CSASLGDSNQPQHF.

V gene TRBV19 combines with J gene TRBJ1-6, with D tentatively TRBD1 (5 bases). Germline V gene sequence: CDR1 LNHDA, CDR2 SQIVND (reference sequence). This CDR3 comprises 15 residues. Trimming took 5 bases from V and 1 from J, leaving 9 bases between them. The CDR3 bases are TGTGCCAGTAGTGACGCAGGGTCCTATAATTCACCCCTCCACTTT. Translating it yields CASSDAGSYNSPLHF.

The rearrangement joins TRBV19 to TRBJ1-1; D gene uncertain. CDR3 length: 13 amino acids. The germline V gene encodes CDR1 LNHDA and CDR2 SQIVND (reference sequence). The V end was cut by 5 bases, the J end by 1 base, with 8 bases between. CDR3 residues: CASSPEGNTEAFF. DNA of the CDR3: TGTGCCAGTAGTCCCGAGGGGAACACTGAAGCTTTCTTT.

The gene calls are TRBV30 and TRBJ1-1; a possible D gene is TRBD1 (5 bases). Germline V CDR1 and CDR2: GTSNPN, SVGIG (reference sequence). V was pared by 1 base and J by 6 bases, with 9 bases between. The CDR3 extends over 12 amino acids. For the CDR3, the DNA is TGTGCCTGGAGTGGGTGGGGGGCTGAAGCTTTCTTT. As protein: CAWSGWGAEAFF.

The chain recombines TRBV9 with TRBJ1-4, with D possibly being TRBD1 (5 bases). Per germline, CDR1 SGDLS and CDR2 YYNGEE. V lost 0 bases and J lost 5, with 17 bases in between. The CDR3 loop spans 17 amino acids. The CDR3 DNA follows: TGTGCCAGCAGCGTAGAGGGCCAGGGTCGGTGGAATGAAAAACTGTTTTTT. Translation: CASSVEGQGRWNEKLFF.

The J gene is TRBJ2-7, the V gene TRBV6-6; D is possibly TRBD2 (6 bases). Germline V gene lookup returns CDR1 MNHNY and CDR2 SVGAGI (reference sequence). CDR3 length equals 14 residues. The V end was cut by 0 bases, the J end by 6 bases, with 12 bases between. CDR3 region: CASSYSGGDGEQYF. In nucleotides, the CDR3 is TGTGCCAGCAGTTACTCGGGGGGAGACGGCGAGCAGTACTTC.

The CDR3 loop is CASSLERFNEQFF. The CDR3 nucleotides are TGTGCCAGCAGCTTGGAGCGATTCAATGAGCAGTTCTTC. This rearrangement joins TRBV7-2 to TRBJ2-1; D not certain. The ends were cut back, 3 bases at V and 6 bases at J, with 9 bases in the middle. Germline values: CDR1 SGHTA, CDR2 FQGNSA. This CDR3 is built from 13 residues. The full variable domain, in which reference TRBV7-2 and TRBJ2-1 provide the parts outside the CDR3, is GAGVSQSPSNKVTEKGKDVELRCDPISGHTALYWYRQSLGQGLEFLIYFQGNSAPDKSGLPSDRFSAERTGGSVSTLTIQRTQQEDSAVYLCASSLERFNEQFFGPGTRLTVL.

The chain links TRBV2 to TRBJ2-1; weak D call: TRBD2 (5 bases). The CDR3 extends over 15 amino acids. Trimming shortened V by 7 bases and J by 0 bases, and 13 bases separated the two germline ends. From germline, CDR1 is SNHLY and CDR2 FYNNEI. Here the CDR3 reads CASKRVGSSYNEQFF. CDR3 nucleotide sequence: TGTGCCAGCAAAAGGGTTGGGAGCTCCTACAATGAGCAGTTCTTC.

This clone appeared a few times. The chain links TRBV11-2 to TRBJ1-3, with D unresolved. The CDR3 consists of 14 residues. With 5 bases removed from V and 0 bases from J, the gap between germline ends came to 8 bases. Germline V lookup: CDR1 SGHAT, CDR2 FQNNGV. The CDR3 spells CASSLGLSGNTIYF. CDR3 nucleotides: TGTGCCAGCAGCCTGGGCCTCTCTGGAAACACCATATATTTT.

This sequence joins TRBV7-9 and TRBJ1-1, with 7 bases aligning to TRBD1. The CDR3 is made up of 16 amino acids. CDR1 and CDR2 (germline): SEHNR, FQNEAQ (reference sequence). J was trimmed by 1 base and V by 4 bases; bases with no gene match: 9. DNA for the CDR3: TGTGCCAGCAGCTCCCCCCCGGGGACAGCGAACACTGAAGCTTTCTTT. Amino acid sequence: CASSSPPGTANTEAFF.

The J gene is TRBJ1-1, the V gene TRBV5-1, with D perhaps matching TRBD1 (5 bases). CDR1 and CDR2 (germline): SGHRS, YFSETQ. Trimming took 1 base from V and 8 from J, leaving 18 bases between them. This CDR3 has 15 amino acids. The DNA for the CDR3 is TGCGCCAGCAGCTTGAACCGGATAGACAGCACGGAAGCTTTCTTT. It is translated as CASSLNRIDSTEAFF.

The sample holds one count of this clone. This sample also contains other DNA sequences that code for the same CDR3. V gene TRBV4-1 combines with J gene TRBJ2-7; 8 bases line up with TRBD2. CDR1 and CDR2 (germline): MGHRA, YSYEKL. This CDR3 contains 18 residues. The J segment lost 3 bases and the V segment lost 0 bases, leaving 13 bases of the junction unmatched. CDR3 residues: CASSQDQPGLVGRYEQYF. CDR3 nucleotides: TGCGCCAGCAGCCAAGATCAGCCGGGACTAGTCGGGCGCTACGAGCAGTACTTC.

In DNA form, the CDR3 reads TGTGCCAGCAGCCAAGAACCTAGGCCTTTCACAGATACGCAGTATTTT. Translation: CASSQEPRPFTDTQYF. This rearrangement joins TRBV4-2 to TRBJ2-3, with D hard to call. Germline V CDR1 and CDR2: LGHNA, YNFKEQ. The CDR3 loop spans 16 amino acids. V was shortened by 0 bases and J by 2 bases, with 12 bases between the two germline ends.

J is TRBJ1-2 and V is TRBV27; maybe TRBD1 (5 bases). V dropped 1 base and J dropped 4 bases, with 13 bases sitting between them. The CDR3 is made up of 15 amino acids. Germline V gene lookup returns CDR1 MNHEY and CDR2 SMNVEV (reference sequence). The CDR3 region is CASSLYQGGSYGYTF. CDR3 coding DNA: TGTGCCAGCAGTTTATATCAGGGAGGTAGCTATGGCTACACCTTC.

J is TRBJ1-1 and V is TRBV10-1; 11 nucleotides align to TRBD1. V was pared by 2 bases and J by 7 bases, with 6 bases of the junction left unmatched. The CDR3 is made up of 15 amino acids. CDR1 is WNHNN and CDR2 is SYGVQD in the germline V gene (reference sequence). The CDR3 reads CASSEGDRGYDEAFF. DNA for the CDR3: TGCGCCAGCAGTGAGGGGGACAGGGGGTATGATGAAGCTTTCTTT.

This clone was counted only a few times. This chain uses TRBV21-1 with TRBJ1-2; the table's TRBD1 call for D was not verified on the DNA. TRBV21-1 is deemed a pseudogene. The CDR3 has 17 residues. The CDR3 region has the DNA TGTGCCAGCAGCAAAGAGGACACACCAGAGAGGAACTATGGCTACACCTTC. It translates to CASSKEDTPERNYGYTF.

This clone occurred once. The genes are TRBV21-1 and TRBJ2-2; the listed D gene, TRBD2, was not tested against the DNA. TRBV21-1 is labeled a pseudogene. The CDR3 contains 15 residues. The CDR3 loop reads CASSKEVNLSGELFF. The CDR3 nucleotides read TGTGCCAGCAGCAAAGAAGTGAATCTTAGCGGGGAGCTGTTTTTT.

The chain is built from TRBV18 and TRBJ1-5; no clear D. V dropped 2 bases and J dropped 2 bases, with 10 bases sitting between them. The CDR3 is made up of 15 amino acids. Germline CDR1 KGHSH, CDR2 LQKENI. The CDR3 here is CASSPGGLGNQPQHF. CDR3 sequence (DNA): TGTGCCAGCTCACCAGGCGGGTTAGGCAATCAGCCCCAGCATTTT.